Listed below are T cell receptor beta chains from one sample, sequenced in a study of Ad26.COV2.S vaccination and SARS-CoV-2 variants. Assay: immunoSEQ multiplex PCR; the TCRdb copy retains only in-frame clones and omits some. Counted here are about 500,000 clones, approximately 90% occurring once; the ten biggest clones make up 1.5% to 2%. Sequenced material: peripheral blood, taken in a trial of Ad26.COV2.S vaccine versus placebo. These receptors were obtained from a person aged 18-65 years who received the Ad26.COV2.S COVID-19 vaccine or a placebo. CDR3s include the opening cysteine and the closing phenylalanine or tryptophan. Each record gives: clone size, V gene, J gene, D gene, CDR3 protein, CDR3 DNA. A D gene is named only where the DNA matches it firmly. Only part of the rows carry a size: once, few, many, or a class if the clone is expanded.

clone_size: once; v_call: TRBV2; j_call: TRBJ2-5; d_call: TRBD1; cdr3_aa: CASSRQGWETQYF; cdr3_nt: TGTGCCAGCAGTAGACAGGGTTGGGAGACCCAGTACTTC
clone_size: NA; v_call: TRBV13; j_call: TRBJ1-1; d_call: TRBD1; cdr3_aa: CASSLPFTTGRAFF; cdr3_nt: TGTGCCAGCAGCTTACCCTTCACGACAGGGAGAGCTTTCTTT
clone_size: NA; v_call: TRBV4-1; j_call: TRBJ1-1; d_call: TRBD1; cdr3_aa: CASSLRTGFTEAFF; cdr3_nt: TGCGCCAGCAGCCTTCGGACAGGATTTACTGAAGCTTTCTTT
clone_size: NA; v_call: TRBV7-7; j_call: TRBJ2-5; d_call: NA; cdr3_aa: CASSLAGEGETQYF; cdr3_nt: TGTGCTAGCAGCTTAGCAGGGGAGGGGGAGACCCAGTACTTC
clone_size: NA; v_call: TRBV28; j_call: TRBJ2-7; d_call: TRBD2; cdr3_aa: CASTLGVAGGYEQYF; cdr3_nt: TGTGCCAGCACCCTAGGGGTAGCGGGAGGTTACGAGCAGTACTTC
clone_size: NA; v_call: TRBV7-2; j_call: TRBJ1-2; d_call: NA; cdr3_aa: CASSFPGTYGYTF; cdr3_nt: TGTGCCAGCAGCTTCCCCGGGACATATGGCTACACCTTC
clone_size: NA; v_call: TRBV24-1; j_call: TRBJ2-1; d_call: TRBD2; cdr3_aa: CATSVLTSGSTDEQFF; cdr3_nt: TGTGCCACCAGTGTCCTGACTAGCGGGAGTACTGATGAGCAGTTCTTC
clone_size: few; v_call: TRBV29-1; j_call: TRBJ2-7; d_call: TRBD1; cdr3_aa: CSVPGQGAIEQYF; cdr3_nt: TGCAGCGTCCCGGGACAGGGGGCAATCGAGCAGTACTTC
clone_size: NA; v_call: TRBV28; j_call: TRBJ1-2; d_call: NA; cdr3_aa: CASSLAQARGYTF; cdr3_nt: TGTGCCAGCAGTTTGGCACAGGCACGGGGCTACACCTTC
clone_size: NA; v_call: TRBV18; j_call: TRBJ2-2; d_call: TRBD1; cdr3_aa: CASSPGQGNTGELFF; cdr3_nt: TGTGCCAGCTCACCGGGACAGGGGAACACCGGGGAGCTGTTTTTT
clone_size: NA; v_call: TRBV19; j_call: TRBJ2-1; d_call: NA; cdr3_aa: CASSPTPRGGYNEQFF; cdr3_nt: TGTGCCAGTAGTCCCACGCCCCGGGGCGGTTACAATGAGCAGTTCTTC
clone_size: NA; v_call: TRBV2; j_call: TRBJ2-6; d_call: NA; cdr3_aa: CASSDTVLGANVLTF; cdr3_nt: TGTGCCAGCAGTGATACGGTACTAGGGGCCAACGTCCTGACTTTC
clone_size: NA; v_call: TRBV18; j_call: TRBJ1-1; d_call: NA; cdr3_aa: CASSPPRSRQGKAAFF; cdr3_nt: TGTGCCAGCTCACCACCGCGCTCGAGGCAGGGAAAGGCCGCTTTCTTT
clone_size: NA; v_call: TRBV19; j_call: TRBJ1-1; d_call: TRBD1; cdr3_aa: CASSTSTGMNTEAFF; cdr3_nt: TGTGCCAGTAGTACGTCGACAGGGATGAACACTGAAGCTTTCTTT
clone_size: NA; v_call: TRBV6-2/TRBV6-3; j_call: TRBJ2-5; d_call: TRBD2; cdr3_aa: CASRPSGGETQYF; cdr3_nt: TGTGCCAGCAGGCCTAGCGGGGGAGAGACCCAGTACTTC
clone_size: NA; v_call: TRBV5-1; j_call: TRBJ1-1; d_call: NA; cdr3_aa: CASSLAVPNTEAFF; cdr3_nt: TGCGCCAGCAGCTTGGCGGTACCGAACACTGAAGCTTTCTTT
clone_size: NA; v_call: TRBV2; j_call: TRBJ1-5; d_call: TRBD1; cdr3_aa: CASKEGARGNQPQHF; cdr3_nt: TGTGCCAGCAAGGAGGGGGCGCGGGGCAATCAGCCCCAGCATTTT
clone_size: NA; v_call: TRBV6-6; j_call: TRBJ1-5; d_call: TRBD1; cdr3_aa: CASNTGGSSNQPQHF; cdr3_nt: TGTGCCAGCAACACAGGGGGGTCGAGCAATCAGCCCCAGCATTTT
clone_size: NA; v_call: TRBV5-1; j_call: TRBJ2-1; d_call: TRBD2; cdr3_aa: CASSLAASGRAPRQFF; cdr3_nt: TGCGCCAGCAGCTTGGCCGCTAGCGGGAGGGCCCCGAGGCAGTTCTTC
clone_size: NA; v_call: TRBV27; j_call: TRBJ2-7; d_call: NA; cdr3_aa: CASSPTGRDPYEQYF; cdr3_nt: TGTGCCAGCAGTCCGACGGGACGGGACCCCTACGAGCAGTACTTC
clone_size: NA; v_call: TRBV7-2; j_call: TRBJ2-3; d_call: TRBD2; cdr3_aa: CASSSSRGGADTQYF; cdr3_nt: TGTGCCAGCAGCTCCTCGCGGGGGGGCGCAGATACGCAGTATTTT
clone_size: NA; v_call: TRBV24-1; j_call: TRBJ2-1; d_call: TRBD2; cdr3_aa: CATSKGTSGHNEQFF; cdr3_nt: TGTGCCACCTCAAAAGGGACTAGCGGACACAATGAGCAGTTCTTC
clone_size: NA; v_call: TRBV5-4; j_call: TRBJ2-1; d_call: NA; cdr3_aa: CASSPVDYNNEQFF; cdr3_nt: TGTGCCAGCAGCCCTGTTGACTACAACAATGAGCAGTTCTTC